This T cell receptor beta chain is from a study of memory CD4+ T cells and cytomegalovirus serostatus. Per the study methods: After removing out-of-frame reads, around 2,100,000 distinct TCRbeta sequences remained. Using immunoSEQ multiplex PCR, the repertoire was profiled, and TCRdb retains in-frame clones only, with some absent. The V and J calls and the clone size are those of that table, but D and trimming were determined from the DNA. The repertoire has approximately 42,000 clones, roughly 83% of them found once; the top ten carry 1.1%. Single viable CD3+CD4+CD8-CD45RO+ cells were sorted as the memory CD4+ T cells. CDR1 is MNHNY and CDR2 is SVGAGI in the germline V gene (reference sequence). Trimming at V came to 5 bases and at J to 0 bases, leaving 6 bases not matched to a gene. The CDR3 runs to 15 residues.

Sequencing was carried out using memory CD4+ T cells from blood. This sequence joins TRBV6-6 and TRBJ1-2; 7 bases match TRBD1. The receptor's source is an adult in good health and CMV-seronegative. CDR3 nucleotide sequence: TGTGCCAGCAGTGGTCCGGGACAGTCTAACTATGGCTACACCTTC. This encodes CASSGPGQSNYGYTF.